This T cell receptor beta chain appears in the sequencing data of a study of CD8 T cells in Susac syndrome. The V gene's germline CDR1 is MNHEY and CDR2 SVGEGT. V was clipped by 5 bases and J by 1 base; unmatched bases: 8. This CDR3 has 15 residues. An amount of RNA that ranged from about 0.45 to 1 ug was reverse transcribed with random hexamers. TCRdb analysed the immunoSEQ multiplex PCR reads with MiXCR anew, one entry per CDR3 protein. The data show 150,000 to 200,000 distinct CDR3 sequences, about 93% seen once. Material: CD4+ T cells from PBMCs. The V gene is TRBV6-2 or TRBV6-3, the J gene TRBJ2-7; 7 bases align to TRBD1. The receptor was derived from a human donor in good health. CDR3 in DNA: TGTGCCAGCAGTCAATACAGGGGAGAGTCCTACGAGCAGTACTTC. Protein product: CASSQYRGESYEQYF.